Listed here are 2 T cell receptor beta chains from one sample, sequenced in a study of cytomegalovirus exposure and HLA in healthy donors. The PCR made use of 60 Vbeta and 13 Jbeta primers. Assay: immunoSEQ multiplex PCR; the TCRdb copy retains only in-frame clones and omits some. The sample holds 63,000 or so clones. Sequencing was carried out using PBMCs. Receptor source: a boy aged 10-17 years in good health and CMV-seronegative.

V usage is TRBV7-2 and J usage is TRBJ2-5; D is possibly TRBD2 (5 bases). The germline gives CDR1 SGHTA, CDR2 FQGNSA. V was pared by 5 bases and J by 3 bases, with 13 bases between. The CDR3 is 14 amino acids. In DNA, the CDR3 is TGTGCCAGCAGCACGCAACTAGATGAAGAGACCCAGTACTTC. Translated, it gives CASSTQLDEETQYF.

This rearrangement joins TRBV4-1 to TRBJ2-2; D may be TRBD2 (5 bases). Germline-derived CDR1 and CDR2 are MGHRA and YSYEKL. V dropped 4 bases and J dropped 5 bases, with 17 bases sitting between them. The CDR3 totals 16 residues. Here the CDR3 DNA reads TGCGCCAGCAGCCGTGCCGAGGGAGTGGGGACCGGGGAGCTGTTTTTT. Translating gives CASSRAEGVGTGELFF.